The 18 T cell receptor beta chains below were found in one sample sequenced in a study of cytomegalovirus exposure and HLA in healthy donors. 60 Vbeta and 13 Jbeta primers were used in PCR. Profiled with immunoSEQ multiplex PCR; TCRdb holds only in-frame clones, not every one. The repertoire includes around 150,000 clones, under 80% of them detected once, and roughly 2% sits in the top ten. Specimen: PBMCs. These receptors all come from a female donor in good health and CMV-seronegative.

The chain recombines TRBV19 with TRBJ2-1; TRBD1 matches 9 bases. V was clipped by 8 bases and J by 10 bases; unmatched bases: 12. The length of the CDR3 is 14 residues. Looked up from germline, CDR1 is LNHDA and CDR2 is SQIVND (reference sequence). In nucleotides, the CDR3 is TGTGCCAGTGGGGGGGGACAGGGAATAGACGAGCAGTTCTTC. Translating it yields CASGGGQGIDEQFF.

The V and J genes are TRBV7-7 and TRBJ2-5; weak D call: TRBD1 (6 bases). Trimming took 1 base from V and 5 from J, leaving 11 bases between them. The length of the CDR3 is 14 residues. Germline CDR1 and CDR2: SSHAT and FNYEAQ (reference sequence). This CDR3 is CASSLVGARETQYF. The DNA for the CDR3 is TGTGCCAGCAGCTTAGTGGGGGCCCGGGAGACCCAGTACTTC.

This chain links TRBV6-5 with TRBJ2-5, with no clear D. V was trimmed by 4 bases and J by 0 bases, leaving 9 bases between them. The germline CDR1 and CDR2 sequences are MNHEY and SVGAGI. This CDR3 has 14 amino acids. The CDR3 region has the DNA TGTGCCAGCAGTTCATGGCCGAACCAAGAGACCCAGTACTTC. Translating gives CASSSWPNQETQYF.

V and J are TRBV9 and TRBJ1-4, with 9 bases that match TRBD1. J was trimmed by 6 bases and V by 2 bases; bases with no gene match: 5. Germline values: CDR1 SGDLS, CDR2 YYNGEE. The CDR3 runs 15 residues. CDR3 sequence: CASSVGTGWDEKLFF. The CDR3 DNA reads TGTGCCAGCAGCGTGGGGACAGGGTGGGATGAAAAACTGTTTTTT.

CDR3 sequence reads: CASSGGWSTDTQYF. CDR3 coding DNA: TGCGCCAGCAGCGGGGGGTGGAGCACAGATACGCAGTATTTT. The chain is built from TRBV5-1 and TRBJ2-3; possibly TRBD2 for D (6 bases). V was trimmed by 4 bases and J by 0 bases, leaving 9 bases between them. This CDR3 is 14 amino acids long. From germline, CDR1 is SGHRS and CDR2 YFSETQ.

The chain employs TRBV4-1 and TRBJ2-7, with 11 bases fitting TRBD2. CDR1 MGHRA and CDR2 YSYEKL come from the germline V gene. V was clipped by 0 bases and J by 5 bases; unmatched bases: 6. The CDR3 runs to 16 residues. This CDR3 reads CASSQEVTSGNDEQYF. CDR3 DNA sequence: TGCGCCAGCAGCCAAGAAGTGACTAGCGGGAATGACGAGCAGTACTTC.

V gene TRBV29-1 combines with J gene TRBJ1-1; D might be TRBD1 (5 bases). The CDR3 totals 10 residues. Germline CDR1 is SQVTM and CDR2 is ANQGSEA. Trimming pared 7 bases from V and 10 bases from J, leaving 13 bases between. CDR3 region: CSARGFGAFF. CDR3 nucleotide sequence: TGCAGCGCTAGGGGCTTCGGAGCTTTCTTT.

This chain connects TRBV11-2 to TRBJ2-5, with 11 bases identical to TRBD1. Unmatched junction bases numbered 12, after V lost 5 bases and J lost 4 bases. Germline CDR1 and CDR2: SGHAT and FQNNGV. The CDR3 is made up of 17 amino acids. CDR3 sequence reads: CASSPPRGTGGIETQYF. CDR3 DNA: TGTGCCAGCAGCCCCCCACGGGGGACAGGGGGGATAGAGACCCAGTACTTC.

The rearrangement uses TRBV11-2 and TRBJ2-1; a weak D match, TRBD1 (5 bases). V lost 0 bases, J lost 6 bases, and 9 bases lay in between. Germline V CDR1 and CDR2: SGHAT, FQNNGV. The CDR3 contains 14 residues. CDR3 DNA: TGTGCCAGCAGCTTAGACGACAGCAGCAATGAGCAGTTCTTC. This translates into CASSLDDSSNEQFF. Supplemented by reference TRBV11-2 and TRBJ2-1, the full variable domain reads EAGVAQSPRYKIIEKRQSVAFWCNPISGHATLYWYQQILGQGPKLLIQFQNNGVVDDSQLPKDRFSAERLKGVDSTLKIQPAKLEDSAVYLCASSLDDSSNEQFFGPGTRLTVL.

The rearrangement links TRBV5-1 to TRBJ2-5; 7 bases fit TRBD2. The CDR3 is 17 residues long. The ends lost 6 bases at V and 1 base at J; junction bases unmatched: 15. The V gene's germline CDR1 is SGHRS and CDR2 YFSETQ. CDR3 DNA: TGCGCCAGCATCCTAGGTCAGGTAGCGGGCCTCCAAGAGACCCAGTACTTC. Protein product: CASILGQVAGLQETQYF.

This clone was picked up a small number of times. J is TRBJ1-2 and V is TRBV30, with D perhaps TRBD1 (5 bases). The CDR3 is 13 residues long. Germline loops: CDR1 GTSNPN, CDR2 SVGIG (reference sequence). The V end lost 4 bases, the J end lost 8 bases, and 17 bases lay between the germline ends. CDR3 sequence (DNA): TGTGCCTGGACCCGGGGACTCCCTCTAGGCTACACCTTC. This translates into CAWTRGLPLGYTF.

This chain joins TRBV30 and TRBJ2-1; 14 nucleotides match TRBD2. Unmatched junction bases numbered 5, after V lost 3 bases and J lost 4 bases. The CDR3 has 16 residues. Germline V gene data show CDR1 as GTSNPN and CDR2 as SVGIG (reference sequence). The CDR3 coding sequence is TGTGCCTGGAGGGGACTAGCGGGAGCGATTTACAATGAGCAGTTCTTC. Translated, it gives CAWRGLAGAIYNEQFF. Complete variable domain (other parts from reference TRBV30 and TRBJ2-1): SQTIHQWPATLVQPVGSPLSLECTVEGTSNPNLYWYRQAAGRGLQLLFYSVGIGQISSEVPQNLSASRPQDRQFILSSKKLLLSDSGFYLCAWRGLAGAIYNEQFFGPGTRLTVL.

With regard to this clone: At the DNA level, this CDR3 is encoded by other sequences in the same sample as well. J is TRBJ2-1 and V is TRBV15; 11 nucleotides match TRBD2. From germline, CDR1 is LNHNV and CDR2 YYDKDF (reference sequence). Trimming removed 0 bases from V and 4 bases from J; junction bases left unmatched: 5. CDR3 length: 17 residues. In DNA form, the CDR3 reads TGTGCCACCAGCAGAGAAAAGGGACTAGCGGCATACAATGAGCAGTTCTTC. Translating it yields CATSREKGLAAYNEQFF.

There are a few counts of this clone. V usage is TRBV7-3 and J usage is TRBJ2-2; 10 nucleotides match TRBD2. CDR1 and CDR2 from the germline V gene are SGHTA and FQGTGA. J gave up 8 bases and V 2 bases, and 5 bases lay outside the gene matches. The CDR3 is made up of 15 amino acids. This chain's CDR3 is CASSLGLAGAGELFF. DNA of the CDR3: TGTGCCAGCAGCTTAGGGCTAGCGGGAGCAGGGGAGCTGTTTTTT.

The V gene is TRBV7-3, the J gene TRBJ2-6, with a tentative D call TRBD1 (7 bases). V was clipped by 5 bases and J by 2 bases, with 16 bases between them. Germline CDR1 SGHTA, CDR2 FQGTGA. The length of the CDR3 is 17 residues. CDR3 loop: CASSGRDSVTGANVLTF. The CDR3 DNA follows: TGTGCCAGCAGCGGGCGGGACAGTGTGACTGGGGCCAACGTCCTGACTTTC.

The chain joins TRBV4-1 to TRBJ1-5; 9 bases fit TRBD1. V lost 1 base and J lost 4; bases outside the gene matches: 8. CDR1 MGHRA and CDR2 YSYEKL come from the germline V gene. The CDR3 contains 17 residues. CDR3: CASSQGSPGQGNQPQHF. The DNA for the CDR3 is TGCGCCAGCAGCCAAGGGTCCCCCGGACAGGGGAATCAGCCCCAGCATTTT.

The chain links TRBV6-5 to TRBJ2-3, with D possibly matching TRBD1 (6 bases). Deletions cut 3 bases from V and 6 bases from J, with 13 bases between. The CDR3 has 14 amino acids. CDR1 and CDR2 (germline): MNHEY, SVGAGI. The CDR3 loop reads CASSYEGVWDTQYF. Here the CDR3 DNA reads TGTGCCAGCAGTTATGAGGGGGTTTGGGATACGCAGTATTTT.

In DNA form, the CDR3 reads TGTGCCAGCAGCCAGGGACTAGCGGGAGTTTTCGATACGCAGTATTTT. As protein: CASSQGLAGVFDTQYF. This chain connects TRBV9 to TRBJ2-3; TRBD2 aligns across 14 bases. The trim removed 4 bases at V and 6 bases at J, leaving 7 bases unmatched. The CDR3 extends over 16 amino acids. Germline lookup yields CDR1 SGDLS and CDR2 YYNGEE.